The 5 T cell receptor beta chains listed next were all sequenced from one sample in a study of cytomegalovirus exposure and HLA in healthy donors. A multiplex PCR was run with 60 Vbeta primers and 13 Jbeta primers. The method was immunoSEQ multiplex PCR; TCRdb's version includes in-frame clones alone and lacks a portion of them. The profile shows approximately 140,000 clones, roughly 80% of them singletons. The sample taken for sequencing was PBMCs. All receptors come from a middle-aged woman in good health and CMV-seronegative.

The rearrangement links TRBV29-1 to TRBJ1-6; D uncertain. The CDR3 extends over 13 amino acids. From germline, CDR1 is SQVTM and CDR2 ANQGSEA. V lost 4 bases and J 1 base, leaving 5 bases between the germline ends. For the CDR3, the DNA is TGCAGCGTTGGTCCGTCCTATAATTCACCCCTCCACTTT. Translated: CSVGPSYNSPLHF. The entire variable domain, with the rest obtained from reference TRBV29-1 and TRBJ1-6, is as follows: SAVISQKPSRDICQRGTSLTIQCQVDSQVTMMFWYRQQPGQSLTLIATANQGSEATYESGFVIDKFPISRPNLTFSTLTVSNMSPEDSSIYLCSVGPSYNSPLHFGNGTRLTVT.

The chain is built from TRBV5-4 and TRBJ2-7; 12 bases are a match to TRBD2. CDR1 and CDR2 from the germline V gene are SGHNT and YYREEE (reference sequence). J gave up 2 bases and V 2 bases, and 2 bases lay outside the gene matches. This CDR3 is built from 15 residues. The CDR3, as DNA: TGTGCCAGCAGCTTACTAGCGGGGGGTCCCTACGAGCAGTACTTC. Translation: CASSLLAGGPYEQYF.

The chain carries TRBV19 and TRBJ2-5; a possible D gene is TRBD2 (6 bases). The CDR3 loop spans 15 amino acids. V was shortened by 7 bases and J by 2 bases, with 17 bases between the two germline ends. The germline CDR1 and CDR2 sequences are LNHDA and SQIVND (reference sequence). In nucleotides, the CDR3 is TGTGCCAGTACAGAAAGGGGAGGCTCTCAAGAGACCCAGTACTTC. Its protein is CASTERGGSQETQYF.

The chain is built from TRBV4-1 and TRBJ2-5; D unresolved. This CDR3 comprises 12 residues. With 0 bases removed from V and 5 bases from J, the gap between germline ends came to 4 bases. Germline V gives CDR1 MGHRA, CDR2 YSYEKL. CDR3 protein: CASSQDRETQYF. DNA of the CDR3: TGCGCCAGCAGCCAAGATCGGGAGACCCAGTACTTC.

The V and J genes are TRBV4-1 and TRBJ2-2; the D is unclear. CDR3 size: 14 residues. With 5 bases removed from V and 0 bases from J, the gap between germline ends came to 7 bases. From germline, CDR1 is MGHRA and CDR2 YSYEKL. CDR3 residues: CASSSVTNTGELFF. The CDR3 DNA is TGCGCCAGCAGCTCCGTTACGAACACCGGGGAGCTGTTTTTT.